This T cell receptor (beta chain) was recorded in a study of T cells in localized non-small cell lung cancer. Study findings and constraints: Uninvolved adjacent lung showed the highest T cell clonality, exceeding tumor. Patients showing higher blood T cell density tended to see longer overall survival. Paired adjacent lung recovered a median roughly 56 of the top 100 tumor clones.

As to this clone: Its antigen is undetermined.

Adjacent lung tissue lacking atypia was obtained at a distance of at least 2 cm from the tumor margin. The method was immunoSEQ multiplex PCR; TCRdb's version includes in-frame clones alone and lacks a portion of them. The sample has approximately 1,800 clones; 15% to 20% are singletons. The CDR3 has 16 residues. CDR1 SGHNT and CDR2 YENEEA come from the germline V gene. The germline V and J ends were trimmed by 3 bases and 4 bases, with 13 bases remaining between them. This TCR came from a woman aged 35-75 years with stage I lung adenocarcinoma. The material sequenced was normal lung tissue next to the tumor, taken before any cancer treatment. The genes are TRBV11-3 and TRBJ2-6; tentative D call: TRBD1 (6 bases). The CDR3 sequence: CASSLGHGLGANVLTF. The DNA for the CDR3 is TGTGCCAGCAGCTTGGGACACGGGCTGGGGGCCAACGTCCTGACTTTC.